What follows are 23 T cell receptor beta chains derived from one specimen sequenced in a study of T cell responses to AZD1222 COVID-19 vaccine. Method: immunoSEQ multiplex PCR; TCRdb's copy keeps in-frame clones and lacks some. The data contain 140,000 to 150,000 clones, approximately 85% of them singletons. Here the sequenced sample was peripheral blood, taken on day 0 of AZD1222 vaccination. The receptors were gathered from an adult in good health.

The gene calls are TRBV6-5 and TRBJ1-1, with TRBD1 matching 7 bases. Germline V gene data show CDR1 as MNHEY and CDR2 as SVGAGI. The CDR3 runs to 15 residues. With V trimmed by 6 bases and J by 6 bases, 13 bases remained unmatched. The CDR3 DNA sequence: TGTGCCAGCAGCACCCCGCGGACAGGCTCGGCTGAAGCTTTCTTT. It specifies CASSTPRTGSAEAFF.

The chain uses TRBV6-6 and TRBJ2-3; D unclear. Trimming removed 6 bases from V and 0 bases from J, with 10 bases in between. CDR3 length: 14 amino acids. From germline, CDR1 is MNHNY and CDR2 SVGAGI (reference sequence). This CDR3 is CASRRQTSTDTQYF. The CDR3 nucleotides are TGTGCCAGCAGGAGGCAGACTAGCACAGATACGCAGTATTTT.

The genes are TRBV5-1 and TRBJ1-6; TRBD1 is a possible D gene (5 bases). Germline lookup yields CDR1 SGHRS and CDR2 YFSETQ. V lost 0 bases and J lost 13, with 14 bases in between. The CDR3 has 14 residues. The CDR3 bases are TGCGCCAGCAGCTTGGGGCAGGGCTCTGACCCCCTCCACTTT. It specifies CASSLGQGSDPLHF.

This chain joins TRBV28 and TRBJ1-1; the match to TRBD1 covers 9 bases. V dropped 6 bases and J dropped 6; count of bases not matched to a gene: 11. Germline V lookup: CDR1 MDHEN, CDR2 SYDVKM. The CDR3 covers 15 residues. The CDR3 DNA follows: TGTGCCAGCAGCTCCCCGGACAGGGGATGGGCTGAAGCTTTCTTT. Translation: CASSSPDRGWAEAFF.

Details on this clone: Other DNA variants within this sample encode the same CDR3. V and J are TRBV12-3 or TRBV12-4 and TRBJ1-2, with D unresolved. This CDR3 contains 13 residues. Between the trimmed V and J ends, which lost 0 bases and 8 bases, there was a span of 10 bases. CDR3 amino acids: CASSLARAGGYTF. The CDR3 DNA reads TGTGCCAGCAGTTTAGCGCGGGCGGGAGGCTACACCTTC.

This clone was counted once. The chain couples TRBV9 to TRBJ1-1, with TRBD1 matching 8 bases. The trim removed 4 bases at V and 1 base at J, leaving 3 bases unmatched. This CDR3 has 14 residues. Germline V gene sequence: CDR1 SGDLS, CDR2 YYNGEE. This CDR3 reads CASSSTGGNTEAFF. The CDR3 region has the DNA TGTGCCAGCAGCAGTACAGGGGGGAACACTGAAGCTTTCTTT.

The chain recombines TRBV5-1 with TRBJ1-1; TRBD1 agrees at 12 bases. The V gene's germline CDR1 is SGHRS and CDR2 YFSETQ. CDR3 length: 15 amino acids. The J segment lost 5 bases and the V segment lost 3 bases, leaving 5 bases of the junction unmatched. The CDR3 protein is CASSSGTGGRTEAFF. In nucleotides, the CDR3 is TGCGCCAGCAGCTCGGGGACAGGGGGCAGAACTGAAGCTTTCTTT. Together with reference TRBV5-1 and TRBJ1-1, the CDR3 gives the full variable domain: KAGVTQTPRYLIKTRGQQVTLSCSPISGHRSVSWYQQTPGQGLQFLFEYFSETQRNKGNFPGRFSGRQFSNSRSEMNVSTLELGDSALYLCASSSGTGGRTEAFFGQGTRLTVV.

V usage is TRBV4-1 and J usage is TRBJ1-5; D might be TRBD1 (5 bases). V shed 0 bases and J shed 2 bases, with 17 bases lying between them. The V gene's germline CDR1 is MGHRA and CDR2 YSYEKL. This CDR3 contains 18 residues. Here the CDR3 reads CASSQESSRGAGNQPQHF. Here the CDR3 DNA reads TGCGCCAGCAGCCAAGAAAGTTCAAGGGGCGCGGGCAATCAGCCCCAGCATTTT.

V and J are TRBV6-5 and TRBJ1-4; D may be TRBD1 (6 bases). This CDR3 is built from 15 residues. Trimming pared 2 bases from V and 4 bases from J, leaving 11 bases between. Germline CDR1 and CDR2: MNHEY and SVGAGI. The CDR3 is CASSYVGQSNEKLFF. The CDR3 nucleotides read TGTGCCAGCAGTTACGTTGGACAGAGTAATGAAAAACTGTTTTTT.

V is TRBV20-1 and J is TRBJ1-1; unclear D gene. CDR3 length equals 11 residues. Germline lookup yields CDR1 DFQATT and CDR2 SNEGSKA (reference sequence). Trimming left V 7 bases short and J 0 bases short, with 6 bases between. DNA of the CDR3: TGCAGTGGCGAGGTGAACACTGAAGCTTTCTTT. It encodes CSGEVNTEAFF.

J is TRBJ1-1 and V is TRBV10-2; D uncertain. This CDR3 has 13 amino acids. Germline CDR1 and CDR2: WSHSY and SAAADI. Trimming pared 2 bases from V and 1 base from J, leaving 5 bases between. The CDR3 reads CASSEMANTEAFF. The DNA of the CDR3 is TGCGCCAGCAGTGAGATGGCGAACACTGAAGCTTTCTTT.

The V call is TRBV3-1 (or the pseudogene TRBV3-2), the J call TRBJ2-5, with unresolved D. CDR3 length: 12 residues. V gave up 4 bases and J gave up 0 bases, with 3 bases separating them. Germline values: CDR1 LGHDT, CDR2 YNNKEL (reference sequence). CDR3 nucleotides: TGTGCCAGCAGCCTGTACCAAGAGACCCAGTACTTC. Translating it yields CASSLYQETQYF.

This clone has a single count. The chain couples TRBV28 to TRBJ1-1; 8 positions match TRBD1. Germline trimming cut 2 bases from V and 6 bases from J; bases unmatched to any gene: 8. CDR3 size: 15 residues. Germline V gives CDR1 MDHEN, CDR2 SYDVKM. CDR3 DNA: TGTGCCAGCAGTTTAAGGACAGGGATGATCTCTGAAGCTTTCTTT. This gives the protein CASSLRTGMISEAFF. The full variable domain, in which reference TRBV28 and TRBJ1-1 provide the parts outside the CDR3, is DVKVTQSSRYLVKRTGEKVFLECVQDMDHENMFWYRQDPGLGLRLIYFSYDVKMKEKGDIPEGYSVSREKKERFSLILESASTNQTSMYLCASSLRTGMISEAFFGQGTRLTVV.

The gene calls are TRBV18 and TRBJ2-5, with D tentatively TRBD2 (6 bases). This CDR3 is 14 amino acids long. The V end was cut by 7 bases, the J end by 5 bases, with 17 bases between. Germline V gene data show CDR1 as KGHSH and CDR2 as LQKENI. In DNA form, the CDR3 reads TGTGCCAGCTTCCCGGGCGGGGTACGTGAGACCCAGTACTTC. It yields the protein CASFPGGVRETQYF.

This rearrangement joins TRBV18 to TRBJ2-7; the D gene is possibly TRBD1 (6 bases). V was shortened by 6 bases and J by 5 bases, with 14 bases between the two germline ends. This CDR3 contains 13 residues. Germline CDR1 KGHSH, CDR2 LQKENI. The CDR3 DNA sequence: TGTGCCAGCTCCGCACAGGGTATCAACGAGCAGTACTTC. Protein: CASSAQGINEQYF.

The chain joins TRBV20-1 to TRBJ1-3, with unresolved D. The CDR3 consists of 12 residues. Trimming stripped 3 bases from V and 6 bases from J, with 9 bases between. Germline lookup yields CDR1 DFQATT and CDR2 SNEGSKA (reference sequence). CDR3 nucleotides: TGCAGTGCTAGTAACCTCGCAAACACCATATATTTT. Its translation is CSASNLANTIYF.

The chain employs TRBV19 and TRBJ2-2; D ambiguous. Trimming cost V 2 bases and J 5 bases, with 6 bases left between them. The CDR3 sequence is 13 residues long. Germline CDR1 is LNHDA and CDR2 is SQIVND (reference sequence). CDR3 sequence: CASSIKGTGELFF. The CDR3 coding sequence is TGTGCCAGTAGTATAAAGGGAACCGGGGAGCTGTTTTTT.

The chain has TRBV6-5 and TRBJ1-2; no reliable D call. CDR3 length equals 11 residues. With 6 bases removed from V and 4 bases from J, the gap between germline ends came to 6 bases. Germline CDR1 and CDR2: MNHEY and SVGAGI. This CDR3 reads CASRDGYGYTF. CDR3 coding DNA: TGTGCCAGCAGAGACGGCTATGGCTACACCTTC.

The rearrangement joins TRBV6-5 to TRBJ2-1; no clear D gene. The germline V gene encodes CDR1 MNHEY and CDR2 SVGAGI. CDR3 length: 15 residues. V was pared by 1 base and J by 7 bases, with 14 bases between. The CDR3 is CASSYLVAPWNEQFF. In nucleotides, the CDR3 is TGTGCCAGCAGTTACTTGGTAGCTCCGTGGAATGAGCAGTTCTTC.

The J gene is TRBJ1-4, the V gene TRBV4-2; D call uncertain. Germline V CDR1 and CDR2: LGHNA, YNFKEQ. V was trimmed by 0 bases and J by 12 bases, leaving 11 bases between them. The CDR3 consists of 13 residues. The chain's CDR3 is CASSQEVGWELFF. CDR3 nucleotides: TGTGCCAGCAGCCAAGAGGTCGGGTGGGAACTGTTTTTT.

The chain recombines TRBV19 with TRBJ1-2, with D tentatively TRBD1 (5 bases). V lost 11 bases and J lost 0, with 19 bases in between. Germline CDR1 is LNHDA and CDR2 is SQIVND (reference sequence). This CDR3 region has 15 residues. CDR3 bases: TGTGCCTCCTCGGGGCAGGCCGGAGCTAACTATGGCTACACCTTC. The encoded protein is CASSGQAGANYGYTF.

V and J are TRBV28 and TRBJ1-1; TRBD1 is a possible D gene (5 bases). The V end was cut by 8 bases, the J end by 1 base, with 14 bases between. The CDR3 is made up of 14 amino acids. Germline V gene sequence: CDR1 MDHEN, CDR2 SYDVKM. The CDR3 region is CASGVGGTNTEAFF. In DNA form, the CDR3 reads TGTGCCAGCGGCGTGGGGGGGACGAACACTGAAGCTTTCTTT.

The gene calls are TRBV7-8 and TRBJ1-6, with D possibly being TRBD1 (5 bases). The germline CDR1 and CDR2 sequences are SGHVS and FQNEAQ. The CDR3 runs to 14 residues. The ends were cut back, 1 base at V and 9 bases at J, with 10 bases in the middle. DNA for the CDR3: TGTGCCAGCAGCTTAGTTCAGGGAGGTTCACCCCTCCACTTT. Residues: CASSLVQGGSPLHF.